The source of this T cell receptor beta chain is a study of early T cells in non-severe SARS-CoV-2 infection. Study overall: Sequenced bulk RNA came from whole blood that was unsorted, and chains were unpaired.

TCRdb processed the 5' RACE reads anew with MiXCR; each CDR3 protein has one entry. The sample consists of 35,000 to 45,000 distinct CDR3 sequences, 9% to 10% of them appearing once. V dropped 4 bases and J dropped 3 bases, with 11 bases sitting between them. There are 14 residues in the CDR3. Germline V lookup: CDR1 SNHLY, CDR2 FYNNEI. The table lists this clonotype with many counts. The V call is TRBV2, the J call TRBJ2-3; TRBD1 is a possible D gene (6 bases). The receptor was isolated from an adult who was a healthcare worker with PCR-confirmed SARS-CoV-2 infection or an uninfected control (not recorded which). The source material was whole blood. The CDR3 is CASSAEDRTDTQYF. CDR3 DNA: TGTGCCAGCAGTGCGGAAGACAGGACAGATACGCAGTATTTT.